The clone carrying this TCR beta chain was seen only a few times. This specimen comes from a study of T cells in Graves' hyperthyroidism and ophthalmopathy. The PBMCs had their origin in roughly 10 ml of fresh peripheral blood. Amplified regions were TCR beta CDR3 sequences from RNA transcripts. RT-PCR in the first round (using the HTBI primer set) targeted the TCR CDR3. TCRdb ran MiXCR on the multiplex PCR reads and lists one entry per CDR3 protein. The table lists fewer than 250,000 distinct CDR3 sequences, about a sixth of them singletons, with around 28% in the top ten. The CDR3 is 13 amino acids. V was clipped by 4 bases and J by 2 bases, with 8 bases between them. Looked up from germline, CDR1 is SGHDN and CDR2 is FVKESK.

The sequenced material came from blood. This rearrangement joins TRBV14 to TRBJ2-5; D is perhaps TRBD2 (6 bases). The clonotype comes from a woman under 30 with Graves' ophthalmopathy. The CDR3: CASSRGLQETQYF. The CDR3 DNA follows: TGTGCCAGCAGCCGGGGACTTCAAGAGACCCAGTACTTC.